This T cell receptor beta chain appears in the sequencing data of a study of neurological immune-mediated disorders. Trimming removed 3 bases at V and 5 bases at J, with 13 bases between. This CDR3 has 15 amino acids. Per germline, CDR1 WNHNN and CDR2 SYGVQD (reference sequence). TCRdb processed the 5' RACE reads anew with MiXCR; each CDR3 protein has one entry. The profile covers tens of thousands of distinct CDR3 sequences, with about 4% appearing a single time and 1.3% taken by the ten largest. This clonotype was detected ten times or more. Unsorted libraries were prepared from 2 million PBMCs that had been stored at -80 C.

The rearrangement links TRBV10-1 to TRBJ2-2, with D unresolved. The TCR sequence derives from a man aged 30 to 39 with multiple sclerosis. The sequenced material came from PBMCs. CDR3 coding DNA: TGCGCCAGCAGTGACAGTAGTTTACAAACCGGGGAGCTGTTTTTT. This sequence encodes CASSDSSLQTGELFF.